This record covers a single TCR beta chain. Its antigen is not known. The V gene lost 1 base and the J gene lost 4 bases, with 15 bases spanning the gap. The CDR3 runs to 16 residues. CDR1 LNHNV and CDR2 YYDKDF come from the germline V gene (reference sequence). Synthetic templates analogous to TCR were spiked into all PCRs individually. The repertoire was sequenced with immunoSEQ multiplex PCR; TCRdb's copy has only in-frame clones and lacks some. In the table there are about 82,000 clones, approximately 90% of which are singletons. These data originate in a study of PD-L1 blockade in urothelial cancer. Study observations and caveats: Below-median pretreatment blood TCR clonality was a predictor of better survival.

Source: PBMCs, taken around atezolizumab (anti-PD-L1) treatment. The chain combines TRBV15 with TRBJ2-3; TRBD2 is a possible D gene (6 bases). The TCR sequence derives from a man aged 60 to 69 with urothelial cancer. This CDR3 reads CATSRGEVGFADTQYF. The CDR3 nucleotides are TGTGCCACCAGCAGAGGGGAGGTGGGTTTTGCAGATACGCAGTATTTT.